Below, one T cell receptor (beta chain) is given with its context. The data were taken from a study of blood T cell repertoires in COVID-19. Across the whole study: Sites in the United States, Italy and Spain provided acute and convalescent COVID-19 samples. The cDNA or gDNA used as material had been derived from T cells, B-cell-depleted T cells, or PBMCs.

Looked up from germline, CDR1 is MNHNS and CDR2 is SASEGT. Between the trimmed V and J ends, which lost 0 bases and 0 bases, there was a span of 6 bases. The CDR3 loop spans 15 amino acids. Sequencing was performed with immunoSEQ multiplex PCR; in TCRdb, only in-frame clones are kept and a portion is missing. The sample records approximately 440,000 clones, about 91% being singletons. This chain joins TRBV6-1 and TRBJ2-4, with D possibly being TRBD2 (6 bases). The sequenced sample was peripheral blood. This clonotype was sampled from a woman in her forties or fifties with COVID-19, enrolled during active disease. CDR3 region: CASSEAEGAKNIQYF. The DNA of the CDR3 is TGTGCCAGCAGTGAAGCGGAGGGAGCCAAAAACATTCAGTACTTC.